The clone carrying this T cell receptor beta chain showed up many times. The antigen is undetermined. Authors of the study amplified TCR beta CDR3 regions from RNA transcripts. HTBI primers were employed in a first-round RT-PCR of the TCR CDR3. TCRdb re-analysed the multiplex PCR reads in MiXCR, keeping a single row per CDR3 protein. There are approximately 480,000 distinct CDR3 sequences in the sample; around 20% occur only once, and about 25% lies in the top ten. This entry belongs to a study of T cells in Graves' hyperthyroidism and ophthalmopathy. No ophthalmopathy progression within 18 months constituted stable Graves' hyperthyroidism. Study-level results: Also found in blood were most expanded thyroid clonotypes above 0.001. Ophthalmopathy and stable hyperthyroidism were told apart by a 13 V-J model. Ophthalmopathy onset followed model prediction by a median around 6.9 months.

After removal of 5 bases from V and 3 bases from J, the junction contained 7 bases not matched to a gene. Germline V lookup: CDR1 KGHSH, CDR2 LQKENI. The CDR3 covers 14 residues. Material for sequencing was blood. This sequence joins TRBV18 and TRBJ2-7; TRBD1 aligns across 7 bases. This receptor was identified in a man aged 18 to 30 with Graves' hyperthyroidism. In DNA, the CDR3 is TGTGCCAGCTCAGGCCAGGGGGACGGCTACGAGCAGTACTTC. It specifies CASSGQGDGYEQYF.